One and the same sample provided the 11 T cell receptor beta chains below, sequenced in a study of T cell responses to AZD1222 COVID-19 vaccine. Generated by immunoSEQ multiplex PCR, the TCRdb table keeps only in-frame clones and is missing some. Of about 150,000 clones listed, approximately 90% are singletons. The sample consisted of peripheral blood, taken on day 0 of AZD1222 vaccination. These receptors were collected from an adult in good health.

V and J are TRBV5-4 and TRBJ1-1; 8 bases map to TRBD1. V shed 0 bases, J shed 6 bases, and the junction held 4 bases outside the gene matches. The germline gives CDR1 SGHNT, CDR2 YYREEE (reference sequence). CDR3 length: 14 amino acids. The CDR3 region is CASSLAGGKPEAFF. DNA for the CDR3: TGTGCCAGCAGCTTGGCAGGGGGCAAGCCTGAAGCTTTCTTT.

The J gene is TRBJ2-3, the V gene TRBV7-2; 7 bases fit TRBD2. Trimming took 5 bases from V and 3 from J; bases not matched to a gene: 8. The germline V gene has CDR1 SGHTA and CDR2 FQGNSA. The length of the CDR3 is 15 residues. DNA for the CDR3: TGTGCCAGCAGCCCCGGCGCGGGAGTTACAGATACGCAGTATTTT. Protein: CASSPGAGVTDTQYF.

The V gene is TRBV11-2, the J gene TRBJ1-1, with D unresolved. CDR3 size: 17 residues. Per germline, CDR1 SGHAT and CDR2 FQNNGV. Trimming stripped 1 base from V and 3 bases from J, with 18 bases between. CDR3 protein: CASSLGRRFSRDTEAFF. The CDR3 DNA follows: TGTGCCAGCAGCTTAGGACGACGGTTTTCTAGGGACACTGAAGCTTTCTTT.

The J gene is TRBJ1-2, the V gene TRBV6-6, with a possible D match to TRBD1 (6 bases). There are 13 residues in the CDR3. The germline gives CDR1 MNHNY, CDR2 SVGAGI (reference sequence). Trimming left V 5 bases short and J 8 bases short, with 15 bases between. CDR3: CASSRGADGGYTF. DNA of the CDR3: TGTGCCAGCAGTAGGGGGGCTGATGGCGGCTACACCTTC.

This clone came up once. The CDR3 loop reads CASSHRGPGANVLTF. In DNA form, the CDR3 reads TGTGCCAGCAGCCACAGGGGGCCTGGGGCCAACGTCCTGACTTTC. This sequence joins TRBV11-3 and TRBJ2-6; 9 nucleotides line up with TRBD1. The CDR3 length is 15 residues. J gave up 2 bases and V 5 bases, and 1 base lay outside the gene matches. Germline V gene data show CDR1 as SGHNT and CDR2 as YENEEA.

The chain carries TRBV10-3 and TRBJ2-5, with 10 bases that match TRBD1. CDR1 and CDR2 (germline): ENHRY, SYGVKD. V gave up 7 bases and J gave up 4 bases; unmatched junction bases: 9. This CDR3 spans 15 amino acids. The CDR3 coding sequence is TGTGCCATCACCAAGGGGGACAGGGGTGGAGAGACCCAGTACTTC. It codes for CAITKGDRGGETQYF.

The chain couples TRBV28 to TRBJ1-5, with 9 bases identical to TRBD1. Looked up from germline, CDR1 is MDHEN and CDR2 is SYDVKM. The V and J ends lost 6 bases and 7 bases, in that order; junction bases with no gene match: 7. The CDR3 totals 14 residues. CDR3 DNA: TGTGCCAGCAGGAGGGGACAGGGAGGCCAGCCCCAGCATTTT. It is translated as CASRRGQGGQPQHF.

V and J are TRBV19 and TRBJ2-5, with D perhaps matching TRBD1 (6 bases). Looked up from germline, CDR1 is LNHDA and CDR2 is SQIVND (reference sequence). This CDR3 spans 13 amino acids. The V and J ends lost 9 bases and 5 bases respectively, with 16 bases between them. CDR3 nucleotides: TGTGCCAGCCGGGCAGGGGCCGCGGAGACCCAGTACTTC. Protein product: CASRAGAAETQYF. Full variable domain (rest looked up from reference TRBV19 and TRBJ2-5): DGGITQSPKYLFRKEGQNVTLSCEQNLNHDAMYWYRQDPGQGLRLIYYSQIVNDFQKGDIAEGYSVSREKKESFPLTVTSAQKNPTAFYLCASRAGAAETQYFGPGTRLLVL.

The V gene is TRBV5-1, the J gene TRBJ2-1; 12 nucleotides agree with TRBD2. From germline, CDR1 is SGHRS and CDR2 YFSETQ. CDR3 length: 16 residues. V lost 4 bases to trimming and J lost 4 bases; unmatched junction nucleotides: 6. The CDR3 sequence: CASSPRTSGDYNEQFF. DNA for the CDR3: TGCGCCAGCAGCCCGAGGACTAGCGGGGATTACAATGAGCAGTTCTTC.

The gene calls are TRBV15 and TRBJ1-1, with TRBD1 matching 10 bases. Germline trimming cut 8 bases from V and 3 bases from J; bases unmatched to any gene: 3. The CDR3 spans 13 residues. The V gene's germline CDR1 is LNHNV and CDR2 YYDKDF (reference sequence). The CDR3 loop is CATGDRGYTEAFF. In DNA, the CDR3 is TGTGCCACCGGGGACAGGGGATACACTGAAGCTTTCTTT.

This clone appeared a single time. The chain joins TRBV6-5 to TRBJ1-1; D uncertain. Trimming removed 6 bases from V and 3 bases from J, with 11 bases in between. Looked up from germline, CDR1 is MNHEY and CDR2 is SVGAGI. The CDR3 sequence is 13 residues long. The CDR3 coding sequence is TGTGCCAGCAGGGAGTATATGGACACTGAAGCTTTCTTT. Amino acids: CASREYMDTEAFF.